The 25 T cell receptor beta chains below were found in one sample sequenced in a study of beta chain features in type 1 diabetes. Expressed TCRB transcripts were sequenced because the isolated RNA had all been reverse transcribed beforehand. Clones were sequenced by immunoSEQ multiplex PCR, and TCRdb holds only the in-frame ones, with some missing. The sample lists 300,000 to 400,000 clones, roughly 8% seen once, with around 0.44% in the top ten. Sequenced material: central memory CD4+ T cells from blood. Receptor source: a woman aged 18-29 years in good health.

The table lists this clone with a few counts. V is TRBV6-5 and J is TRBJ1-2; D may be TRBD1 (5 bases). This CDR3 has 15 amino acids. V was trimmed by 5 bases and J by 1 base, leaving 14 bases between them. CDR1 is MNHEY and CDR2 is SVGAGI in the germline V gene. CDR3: CASSASGGLNYGYTF. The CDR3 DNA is TGTGCCAGCAGTGCCTCCGGGGGACTTAACTATGGCTACACCTTC.

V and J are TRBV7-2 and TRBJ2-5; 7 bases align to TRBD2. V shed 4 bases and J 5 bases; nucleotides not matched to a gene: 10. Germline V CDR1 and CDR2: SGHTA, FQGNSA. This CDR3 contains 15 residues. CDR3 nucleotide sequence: TGTGCCAGCAGCTACATTGTGGCGGGAGCGGAGACCCAGTACTTC. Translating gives CASSYIVAGAETQYF.

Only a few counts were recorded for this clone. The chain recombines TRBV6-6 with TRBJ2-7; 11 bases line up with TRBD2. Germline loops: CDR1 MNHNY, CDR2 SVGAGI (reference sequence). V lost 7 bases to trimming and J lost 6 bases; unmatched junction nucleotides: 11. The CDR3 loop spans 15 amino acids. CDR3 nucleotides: TGTGCCAGCAAAAGAGCCGTGACTAGCGGGATCGAGCAGTACTTC. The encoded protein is CASKRAVTSGIEQYF.

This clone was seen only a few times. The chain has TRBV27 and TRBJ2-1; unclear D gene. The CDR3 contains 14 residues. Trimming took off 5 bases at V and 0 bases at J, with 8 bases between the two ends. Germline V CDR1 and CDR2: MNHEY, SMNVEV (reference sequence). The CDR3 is CASSTASSYNEQFF. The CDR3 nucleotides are TGTGCCAGCAGTACAGCGAGCTCCTACAATGAGCAGTTCTTC.

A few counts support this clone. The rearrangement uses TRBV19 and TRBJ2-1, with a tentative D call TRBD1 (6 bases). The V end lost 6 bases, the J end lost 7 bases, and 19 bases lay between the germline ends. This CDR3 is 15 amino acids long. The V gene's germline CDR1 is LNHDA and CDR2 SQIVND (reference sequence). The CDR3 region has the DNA TGTGCCAGTAGAGACCTGACAGGTCGATTGAATGAGCAGTTCTTC. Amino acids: CASRDLTGRLNEQFF.

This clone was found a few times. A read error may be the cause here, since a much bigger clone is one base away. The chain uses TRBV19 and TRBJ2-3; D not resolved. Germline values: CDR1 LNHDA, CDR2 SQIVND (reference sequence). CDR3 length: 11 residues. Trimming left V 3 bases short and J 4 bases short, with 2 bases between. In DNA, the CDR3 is TGTGCCAGTAGTATCGCAGATACGCAGTATTTT. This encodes CASSIADTQYF.

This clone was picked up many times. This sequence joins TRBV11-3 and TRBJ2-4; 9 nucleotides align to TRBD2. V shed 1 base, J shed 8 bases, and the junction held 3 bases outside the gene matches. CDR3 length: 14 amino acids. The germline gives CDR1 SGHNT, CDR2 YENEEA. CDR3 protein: CASSLGSGRDIQYF. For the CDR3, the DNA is TGTGCCAGCAGCTTAGGTAGCGGGAGAGACATTCAGTACTTC. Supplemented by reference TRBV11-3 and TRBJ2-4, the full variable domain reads EAGVVQSPRYKIIEKKQPVAFWCNPISGHNTLYWYLQNLGQGPELLIRYENEEAVDDSQLPKDRFSAERLKGVDSTLKIQPAELGDSAVYLCASSLGSGRDIQYFGAGTRLSVL.

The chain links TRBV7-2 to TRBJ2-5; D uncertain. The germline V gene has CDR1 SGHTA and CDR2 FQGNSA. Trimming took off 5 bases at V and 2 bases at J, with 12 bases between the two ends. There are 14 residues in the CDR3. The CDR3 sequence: CASSPSNIQETQYF. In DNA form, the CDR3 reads TGTGCCAGCAGCCCCTCGAACATTCAAGAGACCCAGTACTTC.

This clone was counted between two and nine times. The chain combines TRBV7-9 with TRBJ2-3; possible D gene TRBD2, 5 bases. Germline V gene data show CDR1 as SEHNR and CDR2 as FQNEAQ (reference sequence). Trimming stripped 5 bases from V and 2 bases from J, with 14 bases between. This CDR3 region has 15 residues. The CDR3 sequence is CASSPTRAPTDTQYF. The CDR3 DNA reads TGTGCCAGCAGCCCTACTAGGGCCCCCACAGATACGCAGTATTTT. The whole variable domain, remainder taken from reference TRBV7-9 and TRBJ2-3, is DTGVSQNPRHKITKRGQNVTFRCDPISEHNRLYWYRQTLGQGPEFLTYFQNEAQLEKSRLLSDRFSAERPKGSFSTLEIQRTEQGDSAMYLCASSPTRAPTDTQYFGPGTRLTVL.

CDR3 DNA: TGTGCCAGCAGGGGACAGGGGGCTTCTGGGGCCAACGTCCTGACTTTC. It codes for CASRGQGASGANVLTF. The chain links TRBV14 to TRBJ2-6, with 12 bases lining up with TRBD1. The ends lost 6 bases at V and 1 base at J; junction bases unmatched: 1. Germline assignment: CDR1 SGHDN and CDR2 FVKESK. CDR3 length: 16 amino acids.

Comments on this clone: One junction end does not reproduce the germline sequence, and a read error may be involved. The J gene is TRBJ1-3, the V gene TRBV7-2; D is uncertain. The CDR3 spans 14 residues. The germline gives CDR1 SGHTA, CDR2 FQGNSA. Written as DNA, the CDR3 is TGTGCCAGCAGGACGATGTCGTCTGAAAACACCATATATTTT. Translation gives CASRTMSSENTIYF.

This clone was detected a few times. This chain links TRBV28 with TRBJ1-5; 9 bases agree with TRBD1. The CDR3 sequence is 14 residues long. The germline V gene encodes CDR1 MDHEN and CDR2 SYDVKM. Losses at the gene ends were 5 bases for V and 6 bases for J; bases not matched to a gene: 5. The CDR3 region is CASSRTGGVQPQHF. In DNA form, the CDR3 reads TGTGCCAGCAGTCGCACAGGGGGCGTTCAGCCCCAGCATTTT. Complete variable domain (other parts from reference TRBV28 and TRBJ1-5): DVKVTQSSRYLVKRTGEKVFLECVQDMDHENMFWYRQDPGLGLRLIYFSYDVKMKEKGDIPEGYSVSREKKERFSLILESASTNQTSMYLCASSRTGGVQPQHFGDGTRLSIL.

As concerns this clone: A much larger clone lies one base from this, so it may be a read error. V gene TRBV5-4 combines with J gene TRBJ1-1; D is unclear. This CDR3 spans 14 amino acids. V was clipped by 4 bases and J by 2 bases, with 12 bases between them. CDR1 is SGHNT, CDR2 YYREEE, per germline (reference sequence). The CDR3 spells CASSQDLLNTEAFF. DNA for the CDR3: TGTGCCAGCAGCCAAGATCTTCTCAACACTGAAGCTTTCTTT.

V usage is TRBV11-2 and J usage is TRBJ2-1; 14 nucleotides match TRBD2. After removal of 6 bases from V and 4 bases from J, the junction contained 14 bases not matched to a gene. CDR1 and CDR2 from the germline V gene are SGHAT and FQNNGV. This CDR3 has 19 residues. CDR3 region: CASSRGLAGGRSTYNEQFF. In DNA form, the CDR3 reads TGTGCCAGCAGTCGCGGACTAGCGGGAGGACGCTCCACGTACAATGAGCAGTTCTTC.

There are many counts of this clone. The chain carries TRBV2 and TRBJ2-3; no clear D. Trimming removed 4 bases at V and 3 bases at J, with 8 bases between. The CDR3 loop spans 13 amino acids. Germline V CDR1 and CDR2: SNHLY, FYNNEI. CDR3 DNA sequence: TGTGCCAGCAGTGGGGGAAGGACAGATACGCAGTATTTT. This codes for CASSGGRTDTQYF.

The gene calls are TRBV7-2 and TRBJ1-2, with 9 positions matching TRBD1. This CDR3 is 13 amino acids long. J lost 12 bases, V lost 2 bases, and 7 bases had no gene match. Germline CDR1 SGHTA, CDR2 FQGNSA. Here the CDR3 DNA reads TGTGCCAGCAGCTTAACGGGACAGGGCCTACACACCTTC. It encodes CASSLTGQGLHTF.

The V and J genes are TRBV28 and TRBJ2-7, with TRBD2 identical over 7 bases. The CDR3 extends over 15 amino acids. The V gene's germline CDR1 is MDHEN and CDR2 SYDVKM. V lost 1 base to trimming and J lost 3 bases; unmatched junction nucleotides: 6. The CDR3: CASSLFVAGGYEQYF. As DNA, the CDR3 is TGTGCCAGCAGTTTATTTGTAGCGGGTGGCTACGAGCAGTACTTC.

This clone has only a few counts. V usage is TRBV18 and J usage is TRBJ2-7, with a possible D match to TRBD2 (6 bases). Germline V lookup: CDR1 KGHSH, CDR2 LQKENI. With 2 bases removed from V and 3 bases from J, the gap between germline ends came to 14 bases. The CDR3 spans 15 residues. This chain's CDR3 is CASSPGPGELYEQYF. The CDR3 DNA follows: TGTGCCAGCTCACCAGGACCGGGAGAACTCTACGAGCAGTACTTC.

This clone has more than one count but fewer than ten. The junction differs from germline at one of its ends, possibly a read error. The CDR3, as DNA: TGTGCCAGCAGCCCGAACCGGGCCCTCTACCAGCAGTACTTC. This gives the protein CASSPNRALYQQYF. This rearrangement joins TRBV2 to TRBJ2-7; no clear D. The CDR3 is 14 amino acids. Germline V gives CDR1 SNHLY, CDR2 FYNNEI.

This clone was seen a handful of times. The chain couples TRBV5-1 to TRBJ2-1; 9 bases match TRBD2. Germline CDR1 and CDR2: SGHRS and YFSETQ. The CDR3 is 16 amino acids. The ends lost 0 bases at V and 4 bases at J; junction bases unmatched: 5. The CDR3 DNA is TGCGCCAGCAGCTTGGGTAGTCTAGCGGGATACAATGAGCAGTTCTTC. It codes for CASSLGSLAGYNEQFF.

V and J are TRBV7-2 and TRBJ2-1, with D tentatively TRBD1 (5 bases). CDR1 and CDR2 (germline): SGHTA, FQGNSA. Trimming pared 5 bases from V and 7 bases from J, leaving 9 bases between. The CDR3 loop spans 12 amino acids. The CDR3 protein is CASSPQDNEQFF. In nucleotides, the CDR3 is TGTGCCAGCAGCCCACAGGATAATGAGCAGTTCTTC.

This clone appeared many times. This CDR3 is CASGLVQRQGNQPQHF. CDR3 coding DNA: TGTGCTAGTGGTTTGGTTCAGCGACAGGGGAATCAGCCCCAGCATTTT. This chain uses TRBV12-5 with TRBJ1-5; 8 bases line up with TRBD1. The CDR3 sequence is 16 residues long. In germline, CDR1 is LGHNT, CDR2 FRNRAP. With V trimmed by 0 bases and J by 4 bases, 5 bases remained unmatched.

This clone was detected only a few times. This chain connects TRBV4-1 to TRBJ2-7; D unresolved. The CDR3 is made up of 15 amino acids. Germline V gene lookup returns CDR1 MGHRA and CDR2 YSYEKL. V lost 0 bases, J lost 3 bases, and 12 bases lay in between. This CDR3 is CASSQEFLGYYEQYF. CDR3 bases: TGCGCCAGCAGCCAAGAATTTCTGGGTTACTACGAGCAGTACTTC.

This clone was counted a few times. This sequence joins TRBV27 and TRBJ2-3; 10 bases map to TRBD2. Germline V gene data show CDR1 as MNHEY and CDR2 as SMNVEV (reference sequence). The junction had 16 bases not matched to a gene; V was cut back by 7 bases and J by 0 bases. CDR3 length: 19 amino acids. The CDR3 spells CASTPDSGRRYTSTDTQYF. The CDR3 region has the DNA TGTGCCAGCACTCCTGATAGCGGGAGGCGGTATACTAGCACAGATACGCAGTATTTT.

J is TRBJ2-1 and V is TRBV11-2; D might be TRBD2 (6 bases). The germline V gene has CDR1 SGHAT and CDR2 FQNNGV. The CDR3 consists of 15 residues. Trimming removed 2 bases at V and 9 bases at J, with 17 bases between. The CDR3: CASSLWDSPVSEQFF. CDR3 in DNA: TGTGCCAGCAGCTTATGGGACTCACCTGTTAGTGAGCAGTTCTTC.